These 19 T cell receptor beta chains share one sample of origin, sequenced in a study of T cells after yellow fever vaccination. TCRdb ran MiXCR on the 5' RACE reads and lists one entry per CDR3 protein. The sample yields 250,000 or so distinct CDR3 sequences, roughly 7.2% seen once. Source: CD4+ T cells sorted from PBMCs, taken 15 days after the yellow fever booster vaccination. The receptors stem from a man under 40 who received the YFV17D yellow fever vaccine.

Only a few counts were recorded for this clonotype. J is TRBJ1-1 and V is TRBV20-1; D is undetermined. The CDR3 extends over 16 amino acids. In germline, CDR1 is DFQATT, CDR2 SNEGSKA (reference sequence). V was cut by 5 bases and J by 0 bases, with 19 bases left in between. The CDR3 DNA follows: TGCAGTGCTTTCGTGATGGGAAGATTCCTGAACACTGAAGCTTTCTTT. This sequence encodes CSAFVMGRFLNTEAFF.

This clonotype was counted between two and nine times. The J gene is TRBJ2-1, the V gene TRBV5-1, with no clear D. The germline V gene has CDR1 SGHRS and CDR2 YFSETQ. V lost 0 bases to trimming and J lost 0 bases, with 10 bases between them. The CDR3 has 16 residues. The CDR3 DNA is TGCGCCAGCAGCTTGGGACTCCCGGCCTCCTACAATGAGCAGTTCTTC. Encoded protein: CASSLGLPASYNEQFF.

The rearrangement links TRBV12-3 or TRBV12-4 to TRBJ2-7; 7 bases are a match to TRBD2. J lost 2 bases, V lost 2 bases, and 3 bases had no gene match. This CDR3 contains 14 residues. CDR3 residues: CASSLKRDAYEQYF. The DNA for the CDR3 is TGTGCCAGCAGTTTAAAGCGGGATGCCTACGAGCAGTACTTC.

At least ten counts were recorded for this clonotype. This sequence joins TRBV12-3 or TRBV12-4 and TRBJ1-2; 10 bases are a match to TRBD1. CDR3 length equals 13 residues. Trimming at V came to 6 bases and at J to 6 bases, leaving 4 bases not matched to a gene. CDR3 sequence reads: CASRGQGTHGYTF. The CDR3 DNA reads TGTGCCAGCAGGGGACAGGGGACCCATGGCTACACCTTC.

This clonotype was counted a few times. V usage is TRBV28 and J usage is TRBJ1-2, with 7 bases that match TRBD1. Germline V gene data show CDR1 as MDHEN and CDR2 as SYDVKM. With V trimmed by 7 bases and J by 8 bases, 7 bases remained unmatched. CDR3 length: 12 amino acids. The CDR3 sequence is CASNAGGEGYTF. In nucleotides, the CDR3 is TGTGCCAGCAACGCAGGGGGGGAGGGCTACACCTTC.

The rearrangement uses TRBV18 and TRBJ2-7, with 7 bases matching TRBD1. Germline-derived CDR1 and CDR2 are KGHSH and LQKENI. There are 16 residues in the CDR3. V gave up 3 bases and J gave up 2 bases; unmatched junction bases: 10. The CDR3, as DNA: TGTGCCAGCTCACCTCCTATCGGGACAGCAGCCTACGAGCAGTACTTC. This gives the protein CASSPPIGTAAYEQYF.

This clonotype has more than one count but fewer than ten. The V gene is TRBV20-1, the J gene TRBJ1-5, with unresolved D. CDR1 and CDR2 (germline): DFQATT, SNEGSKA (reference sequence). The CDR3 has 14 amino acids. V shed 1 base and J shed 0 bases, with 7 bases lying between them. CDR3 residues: CSARVPYSNQPQHF. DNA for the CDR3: TGCAGTGCTAGAGTTCCTTATAGCAATCAGCCCCAGCATTTT.

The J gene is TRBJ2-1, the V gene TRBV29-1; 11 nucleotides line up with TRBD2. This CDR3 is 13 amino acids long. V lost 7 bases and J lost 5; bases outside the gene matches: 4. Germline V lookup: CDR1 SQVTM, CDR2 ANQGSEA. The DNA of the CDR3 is TGCAGCGCGGGACTAGCGGCTAACAATGAGCAGTTCTTC. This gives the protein CSAGLAANNEQFF.

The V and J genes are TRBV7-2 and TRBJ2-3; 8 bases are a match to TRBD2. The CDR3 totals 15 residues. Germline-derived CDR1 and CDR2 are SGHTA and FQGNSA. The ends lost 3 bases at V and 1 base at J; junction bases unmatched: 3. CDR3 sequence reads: CASSFATSGTDTQYF. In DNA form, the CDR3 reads TGTGCCAGCAGCTTCGCGACTAGCGGCACAGATACGCAGTATTTT.

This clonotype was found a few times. CDR3 residues: CAISAGLAGDNEQFF. The CDR3 DNA follows: TGTGCCATCAGTGCGGGACTAGCGGGAGACAATGAGCAGTTCTTC. The chain combines TRBV10-3 with TRBJ2-1, with TRBD2 identical over 14 bases. From germline, CDR1 is ENHRY and CDR2 SYGVKD. Losses at the gene ends were 4 bases for V and 5 bases for J; bases not matched to a gene: 1. The CDR3 is made up of 15 amino acids.

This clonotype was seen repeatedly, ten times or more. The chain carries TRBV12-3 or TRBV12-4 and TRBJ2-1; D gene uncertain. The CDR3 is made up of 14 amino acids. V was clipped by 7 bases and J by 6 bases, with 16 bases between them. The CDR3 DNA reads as TGTGCCAGCACCGGCAGCTCGAATCCCAATGAGCAGTTCTTC. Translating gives CASTGSSNPNEQFF.

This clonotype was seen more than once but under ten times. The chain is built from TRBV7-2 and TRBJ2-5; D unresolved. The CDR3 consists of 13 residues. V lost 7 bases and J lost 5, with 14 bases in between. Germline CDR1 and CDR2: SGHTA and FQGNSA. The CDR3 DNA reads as TGTGCCAGCACCTTTCGAGGAAGCGAGACCCAGTACTTC. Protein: CASTFRGSETQYF. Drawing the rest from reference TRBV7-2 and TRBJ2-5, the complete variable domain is GAGVSQSPSNKVTEKGKDVELRCDPISGHTALYWYRQSLGQGLEFLIYFQGNSAPDKSGLPSDRFSAERTGGSVSTLTIQRTQQEDSAVYLCASTFRGSETQYFGPGTRLLVL.

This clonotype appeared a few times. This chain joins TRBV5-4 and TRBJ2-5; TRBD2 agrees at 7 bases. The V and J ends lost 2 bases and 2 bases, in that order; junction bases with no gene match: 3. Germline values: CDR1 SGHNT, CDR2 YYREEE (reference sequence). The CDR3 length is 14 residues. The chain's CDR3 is CASSLAGTQETQYF. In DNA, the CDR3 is TGTGCCAGCAGCTTAGCGGGAACTCAAGAGACCCAGTACTTC.

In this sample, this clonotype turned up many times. This CDR3 reads CASSPGTNTGELFF. The CDR3 DNA reads TGTGCCAGCAGCCCGGGGACAAACACCGGGGAGCTGTTTTTT. The chain joins TRBV7-6 to TRBJ2-2; a possible D gene is TRBD1 (6 bases). V was trimmed by 5 bases and J by 2 bases, leaving 9 bases between them. Germline lookup yields CDR1 SGHVS and CDR2 FNYEAQ. The CDR3 runs 14 residues. The full variable domain, in which reference TRBV7-6 and TRBJ2-2 provide the parts outside the CDR3, is GAGVSQSPRYKVTKRGQDVALRCDPISGHVSLYWYRQALGQGPEFLTYFNYEAQQDKSGLPNDRFSAERPEGSISTLTIQRTEQRDSAMYRCASSPGTNTGELFFGEGSRLTVL.

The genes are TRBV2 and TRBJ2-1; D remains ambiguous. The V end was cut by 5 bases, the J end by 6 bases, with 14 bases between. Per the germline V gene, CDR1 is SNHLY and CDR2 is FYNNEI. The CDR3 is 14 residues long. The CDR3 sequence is CASSSSRFGNEQFF. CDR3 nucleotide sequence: TGTGCCAGCAGTTCATCTAGGTTTGGCAATGAGCAGTTCTTC.

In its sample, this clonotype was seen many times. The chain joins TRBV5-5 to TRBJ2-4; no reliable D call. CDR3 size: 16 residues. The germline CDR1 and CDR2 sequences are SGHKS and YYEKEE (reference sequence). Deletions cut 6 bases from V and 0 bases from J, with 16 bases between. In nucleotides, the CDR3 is TGTGCCAGCAAAGTAGGGCCCACGCTAGCCAAAAACATTCAGTACTTC. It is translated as CASKVGPTLAKNIQYF.

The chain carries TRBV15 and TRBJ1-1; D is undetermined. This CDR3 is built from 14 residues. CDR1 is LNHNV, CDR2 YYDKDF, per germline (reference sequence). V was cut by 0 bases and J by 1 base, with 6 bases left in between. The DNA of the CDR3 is TGTGCCACCAGCAGAGATGTGGGGAACACTGAAGCTTTCTTT. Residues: CATSRDVGNTEAFF. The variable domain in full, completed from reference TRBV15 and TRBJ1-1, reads DAMVIQNPRYQVTQFGKPVTLSCSQTLNHNVMYWYQQKSSQAPKLLFHYYDKDFNNEADTPDNFQSRRPNTSFCFLDIRSPGLGDTAMYLCATSRDVGNTEAFFGQGTRLTVV.

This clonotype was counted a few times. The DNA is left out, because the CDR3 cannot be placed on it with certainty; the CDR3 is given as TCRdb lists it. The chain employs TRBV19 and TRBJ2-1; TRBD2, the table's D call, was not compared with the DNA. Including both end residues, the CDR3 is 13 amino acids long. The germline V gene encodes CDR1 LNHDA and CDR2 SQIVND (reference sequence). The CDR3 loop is CASSIDRWASGIF.

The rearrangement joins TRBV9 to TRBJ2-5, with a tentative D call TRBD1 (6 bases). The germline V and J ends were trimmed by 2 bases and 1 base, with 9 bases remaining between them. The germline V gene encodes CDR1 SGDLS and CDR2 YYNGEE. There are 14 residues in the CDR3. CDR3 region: CASSVGQVQETQYF. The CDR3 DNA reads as TGTGCCAGCAGCGTGGGACAAGTCCAAGAGACCCAGTACTTC.